A single sample gave rise to the 8 T cell receptor beta chains below, sequenced in a study of T cell repertoires in cytomegalovirus infection. One entry per CDR3 protein results from TCRdb running MiXCR on the reads. The table shows about 490,000 distinct CDR3 sequences, with about 11% occurring only once. Sequences were obtained from PBMCs. Receptors were obtained from a human donor in good health (CMV status not recorded). Some clones in this sample may be carry-over from other donors' samples.

This clonotype was seen at least ten times. For the CDR3, the DNA is TGTGCCATCAATGGAGGGATGAACACTGAAGCTTTCTTT. Encoded protein: CAINGGMNTEAFF. J is TRBJ1-1 and V is TRBV10-3; unclear D gene. V was trimmed by 7 bases and J by 0 bases, leaving 9 bases between them. This CDR3 region has 13 residues. Germline CDR1 ENHRY, CDR2 SYGVKD.

This clonotype was counted between two and nine times. CDR3: CASRETGTVSNQPQHF. Written as DNA, the CDR3 is TGTGCCAGCAGAGAAACCGGGACCGTAAGCAATCAGCCCCAGCATTTT. The chain uses TRBV28 and TRBJ1-5, with D perhaps TRBD1 (5 bases). V was cut by 6 bases and J by 1 base, with 16 bases left in between. Germline V CDR1 and CDR2: MDHEN, SYDVKM. This CDR3 contains 16 residues.

The V and J genes are TRBV20-1 and TRBJ2-2; D is possibly TRBD2 (6 bases). Germline-derived CDR1 and CDR2 are DFQATT and SNEGSKA (reference sequence). The CDR3 is made up of 14 amino acids. V shed 3 bases and J shed 3 bases, with 11 bases lying between them. DNA of the CDR3: TGCAGTGCTAGTGCGGGGCCCGACACCGGGGAGCTGTTTTTT. Translation gives CSASAGPDTGELFF.

V usage is TRBV12-3 or TRBV12-4 and J usage is TRBJ2-1; possible D gene TRBD1, 6 bases. The CDR3 sequence is 15 residues long. The ends were cut back, 9 bases at V and 2 bases at J, with 17 bases in the middle. DNA for the CDR3: TGTGCCAGATCCTTGAGGGGACAAGCCTACAATGAGCAGTTCTTC. Amino acid sequence: CARSLRGQAYNEQFF.

This clonotype was counted many times. This sequence joins TRBV7-9 and TRBJ1-4; perhaps TRBD1 as D (5 bases). Germline loops: CDR1 SEHNR, CDR2 FQNEAQ (reference sequence). V was cut by 1 base and J by 7 bases, with 16 bases left in between. The CDR3 is 16 residues long. CDR3 sequence (DNA): TGTGCCAGCAGCTTAGGGGTTGGGGCGGCTTTTGAAAAACTGTTTTTT. Its protein product is CASSLGVGAAFEKLFF.

This clonotype came up many times. V gene TRBV7-2 combines with J gene TRBJ2-7, with 15 bases aligning to TRBD2. J gave up 5 bases and V 6 bases, and 8 bases lay outside the gene matches. The CDR3 is 16 residues long. Germline V lookup: CDR1 SGHTA, CDR2 FQGNSA. The CDR3 reads CASRPGLAGGFDEQYF. CDR3 DNA sequence: TGTGCCAGCAGGCCTGGACTAGCGGGGGGGTTCGACGAGCAGTACTTC.

The rearrangement joins TRBV12-3 or TRBV12-4 to TRBJ2-6; tentative D call: TRBD2 (7 bases). The CDR3 runs 17 residues. With 2 bases removed from V and 0 bases from J, the gap between germline ends came to 11 bases. For the CDR3, the DNA is TGTGCCAGCAGTTTATCGGGGGGCAGCTCTGGGGCCAACGTCCTGACTTTC. It is translated as CASSLSGGSSGANVLTF.

This clonotype appeared many times. The genes are TRBV3-1 and TRBJ1-1; a possible D gene is TRBD1 (6 bases). The CDR3 totals 14 residues. Trimming took 4 bases from V and 4 from J, leaving 13 bases between them. Germline V CDR1 and CDR2: LGHDT, YNNKEL (reference sequence). CDR3 loop: CASSPRVGGTEAFF. The CDR3 DNA is TGTGCCAGCAGCCCCAGGGTAGGGGGCACTGAAGCTTTCTTT.